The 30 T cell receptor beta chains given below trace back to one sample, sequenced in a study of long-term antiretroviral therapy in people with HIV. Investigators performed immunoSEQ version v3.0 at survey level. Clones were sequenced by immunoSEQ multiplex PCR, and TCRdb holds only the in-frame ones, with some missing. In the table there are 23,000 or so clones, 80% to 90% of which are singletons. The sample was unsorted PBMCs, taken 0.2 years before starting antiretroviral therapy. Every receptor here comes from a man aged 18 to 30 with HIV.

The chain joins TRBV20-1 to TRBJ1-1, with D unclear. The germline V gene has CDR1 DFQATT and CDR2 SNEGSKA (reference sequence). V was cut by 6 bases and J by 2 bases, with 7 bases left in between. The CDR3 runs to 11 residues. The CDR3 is CSAESNTEAFF. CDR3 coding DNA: TGCAGTGCGGAATCCAACACTGAAGCTTTCTTT.

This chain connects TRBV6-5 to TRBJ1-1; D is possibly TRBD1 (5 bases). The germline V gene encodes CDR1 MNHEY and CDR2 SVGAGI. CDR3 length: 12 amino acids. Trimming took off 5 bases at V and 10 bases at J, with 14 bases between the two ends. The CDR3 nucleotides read TGTGCCAGCAGTCACAATACGGGGCGAGCTTTCTTT. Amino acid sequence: CASSHNTGRAFF.

The CDR3 here is CASSPAPGTEAFF. CDR3 DNA sequence: TGTGCCAGCAGCCCTGCCCCTGGCACTGAAGCTTTCTTT. The rearrangement links TRBV11-1 to TRBJ1-1; D is undetermined. V was cut by 5 bases and J by 4 bases, with 11 bases left in between. Germline V gives CDR1 SGHAT, CDR2 FQDESV (reference sequence). This CDR3 contains 13 residues. Filled out from reference TRBV11-1 and TRBJ1-1, the complete variable domain reads EAEVAQSPRYKITEKSQAVAFWCDPISGHATLYWYRQILGQGPELLVQFQDESVVDDSQLPKDRFSAERLKGVDSTLKIQPAELGDSAMYLCASSPAPGTEAFFGQGTRLTVV.

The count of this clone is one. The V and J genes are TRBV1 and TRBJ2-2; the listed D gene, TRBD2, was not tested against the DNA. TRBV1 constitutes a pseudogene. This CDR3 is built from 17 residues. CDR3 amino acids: CTSSQLREREKTGELFF. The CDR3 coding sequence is TGCACCAGCAGCCAGTTGAGGGAGCGGGAGAAAACCGGGGAGCTGTTTTTT.

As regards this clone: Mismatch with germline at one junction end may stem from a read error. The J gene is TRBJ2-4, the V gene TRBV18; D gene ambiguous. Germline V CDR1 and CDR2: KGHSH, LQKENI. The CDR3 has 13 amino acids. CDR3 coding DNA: TGCCAAACTTACCTACTAGCCAAAAACATTCAGTACTTC. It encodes CQTYLLAKNIQYF.

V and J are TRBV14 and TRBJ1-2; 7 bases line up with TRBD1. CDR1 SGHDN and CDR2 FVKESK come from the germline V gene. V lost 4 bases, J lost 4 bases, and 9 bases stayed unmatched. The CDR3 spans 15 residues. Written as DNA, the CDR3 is TGTGCCAGCAGCCGCAGACAGGACAGGATCTATGGCTACACCTTC. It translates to CASSRRQDRIYGYTF.

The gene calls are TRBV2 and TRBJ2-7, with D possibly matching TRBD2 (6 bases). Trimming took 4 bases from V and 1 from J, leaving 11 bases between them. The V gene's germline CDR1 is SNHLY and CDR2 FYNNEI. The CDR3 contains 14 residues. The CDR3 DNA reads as TGTGCCAGCAGTGTAGCTAGCGATTCCTACGAGCAGTACTTC. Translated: CASSVASDSYEQYF.

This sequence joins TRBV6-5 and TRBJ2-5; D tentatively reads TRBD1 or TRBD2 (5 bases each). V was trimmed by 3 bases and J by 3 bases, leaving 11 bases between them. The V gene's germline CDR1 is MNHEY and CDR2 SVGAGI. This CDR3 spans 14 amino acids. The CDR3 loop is CASSYFRGKETQYF. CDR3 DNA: TGTGCCAGCAGTTATTTCCGGGGCAAAGAGACCCAGTACTTC.

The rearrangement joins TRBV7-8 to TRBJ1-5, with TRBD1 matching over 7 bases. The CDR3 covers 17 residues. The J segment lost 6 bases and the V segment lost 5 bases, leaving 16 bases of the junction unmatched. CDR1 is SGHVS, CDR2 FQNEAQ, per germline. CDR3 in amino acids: CASSLGGATGWPQPQHF. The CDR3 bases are TGTGCCAGCAGCCTGGGGGGGGCGACAGGGTGGCCTCAGCCCCAGCATTTT.

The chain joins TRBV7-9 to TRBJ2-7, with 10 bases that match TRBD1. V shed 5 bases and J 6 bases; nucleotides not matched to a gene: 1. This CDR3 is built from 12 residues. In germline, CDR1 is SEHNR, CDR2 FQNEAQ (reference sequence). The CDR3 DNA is TGTGCCAGCAGCGGGACAGGGGCCGAGCAGTACTTC. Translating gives CASSGTGAEQYF.

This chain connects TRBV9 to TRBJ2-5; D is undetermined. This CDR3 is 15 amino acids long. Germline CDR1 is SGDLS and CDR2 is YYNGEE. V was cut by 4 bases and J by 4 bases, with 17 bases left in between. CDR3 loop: CASSPLSNLGETQYF. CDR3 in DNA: TGTGCCAGCAGCCCGCTCTCGAACCTGGGAGAGACCCAGTACTTC.

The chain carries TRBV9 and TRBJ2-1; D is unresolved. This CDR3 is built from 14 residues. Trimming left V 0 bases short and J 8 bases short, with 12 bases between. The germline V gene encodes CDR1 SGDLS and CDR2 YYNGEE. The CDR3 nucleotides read TGTGCCAGCAGCGTAGGTGGTCCCCCGGATGAGCAGTTCTTC. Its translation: CASSVGGPPDEQFF.

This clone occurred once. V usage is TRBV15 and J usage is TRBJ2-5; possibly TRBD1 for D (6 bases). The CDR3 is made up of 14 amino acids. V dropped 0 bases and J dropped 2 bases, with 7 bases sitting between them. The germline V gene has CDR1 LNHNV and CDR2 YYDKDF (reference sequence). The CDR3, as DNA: TGTGCCACCAGCAGAGACGGACAGCAAGAGACCCAGTACTTC. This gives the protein CATSRDGQQETQYF.

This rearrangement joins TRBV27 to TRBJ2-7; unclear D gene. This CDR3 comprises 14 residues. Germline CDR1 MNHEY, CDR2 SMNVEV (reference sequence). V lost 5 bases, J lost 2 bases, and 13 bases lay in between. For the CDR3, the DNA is TGTGCCAGCAGTCCCGGGTTGGCGGCCTACGAGCAGTACTTC. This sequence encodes CASSPGLAAYEQYF.

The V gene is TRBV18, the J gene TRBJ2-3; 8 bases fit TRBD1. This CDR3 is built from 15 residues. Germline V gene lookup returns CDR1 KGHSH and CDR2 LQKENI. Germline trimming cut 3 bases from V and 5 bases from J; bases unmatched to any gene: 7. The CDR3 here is CASSPAGGALDTQYF. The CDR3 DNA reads TGTGCCAGCTCACCGGCAGGGGGCGCGTTAGATACGCAGTATTTT.

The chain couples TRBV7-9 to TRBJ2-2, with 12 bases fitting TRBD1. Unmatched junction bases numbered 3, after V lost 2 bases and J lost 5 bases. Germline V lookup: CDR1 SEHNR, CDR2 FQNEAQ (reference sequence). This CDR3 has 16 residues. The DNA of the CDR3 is TGTGCCAGCAGCTTATTGGGACAGGGGGCTACCGGGGAGCTGTTTTTT. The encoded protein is CASSLLGQGATGELFF.

The CDR3 region is CASSPWGGREAFF. DNA for the CDR3: TGTGCCAGCAGCCCATGGGGGGGCAGGGAAGCTTTCTTT. V usage is TRBV7-2 and J usage is TRBJ1-1; TRBD1 might be the D (6 bases). V was pared by 5 bases and J by 8 bases, with 15 bases between. The CDR3 covers 13 residues. From germline, CDR1 is SGHTA and CDR2 FQGNSA.

For the CDR3, the DNA is TGTGCCAGCAGTGAGGGACAGGGGGGAGCTCAGCCCCAGCATTTT. It encodes CASSEGQGGAQPQHF. The V and J genes are TRBV25-1 and TRBJ1-5, with 11 bases that match TRBD1. The germline CDR1 and CDR2 sequences are MGHDK and SYGVNS. Germline trimming cut 3 bases from V and 6 bases from J; bases unmatched to any gene: 4. This CDR3 has 15 residues.

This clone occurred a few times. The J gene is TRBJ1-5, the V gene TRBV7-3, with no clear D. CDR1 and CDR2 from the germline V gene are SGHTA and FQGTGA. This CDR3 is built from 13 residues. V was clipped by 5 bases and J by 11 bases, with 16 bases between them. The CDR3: CASSRDGQSAQHF. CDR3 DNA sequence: TGTGCCAGCAGCCGTGACGGGCAAAGCGCCCAGCATTTT.

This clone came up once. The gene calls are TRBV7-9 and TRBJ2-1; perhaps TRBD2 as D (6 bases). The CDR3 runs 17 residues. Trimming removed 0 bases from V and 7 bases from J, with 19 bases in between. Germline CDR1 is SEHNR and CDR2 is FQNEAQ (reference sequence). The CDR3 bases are TGTGCCAGCAGCTTAGCGCGAGGCGGGAAGGTAGGGAATGAGCAGTTCTTC. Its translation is CASSLARGGKVGNEQFF.

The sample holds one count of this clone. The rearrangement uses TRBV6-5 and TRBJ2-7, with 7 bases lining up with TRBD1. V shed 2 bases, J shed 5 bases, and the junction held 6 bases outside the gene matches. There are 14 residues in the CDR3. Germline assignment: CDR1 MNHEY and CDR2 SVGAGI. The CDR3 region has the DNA TGTGCCAGCAGTTACGAGGGGGCAAGCAACGAGCAGTACTTC. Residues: CASSYEGASNEQYF.

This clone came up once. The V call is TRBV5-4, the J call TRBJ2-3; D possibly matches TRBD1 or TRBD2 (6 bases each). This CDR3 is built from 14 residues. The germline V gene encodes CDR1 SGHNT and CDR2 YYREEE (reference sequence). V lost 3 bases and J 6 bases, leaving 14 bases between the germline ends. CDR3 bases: TGTGCCAGCAGCTCCCGGGGGCCGGGGGATACGCAGTATTTT. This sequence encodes CASSSRGPGDTQYF.

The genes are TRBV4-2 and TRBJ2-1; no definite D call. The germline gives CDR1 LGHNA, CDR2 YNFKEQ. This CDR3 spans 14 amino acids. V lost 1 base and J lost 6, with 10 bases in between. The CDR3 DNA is TGTGCCAGCAGCCAAGCAGCCGGGCGCAATGAGCAGTTCTTC. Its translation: CASSQAAGRNEQFF.

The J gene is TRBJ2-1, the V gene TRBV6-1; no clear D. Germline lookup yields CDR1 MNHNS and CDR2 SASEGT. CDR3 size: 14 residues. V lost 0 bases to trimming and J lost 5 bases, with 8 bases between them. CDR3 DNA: TGTGCCAGCAGTGAAGCTGGGGTGGACAATGAGCAGTTCTTC. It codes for CASSEAGVDNEQFF.

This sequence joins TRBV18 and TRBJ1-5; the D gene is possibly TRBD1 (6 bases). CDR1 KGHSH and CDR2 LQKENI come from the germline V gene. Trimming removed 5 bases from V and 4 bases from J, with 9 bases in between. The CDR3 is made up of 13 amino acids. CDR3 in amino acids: CASSSQGNQPQHF. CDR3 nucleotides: TGTGCCAGCTCAAGTCAGGGGAATCAGCCCCAGCATTTT.

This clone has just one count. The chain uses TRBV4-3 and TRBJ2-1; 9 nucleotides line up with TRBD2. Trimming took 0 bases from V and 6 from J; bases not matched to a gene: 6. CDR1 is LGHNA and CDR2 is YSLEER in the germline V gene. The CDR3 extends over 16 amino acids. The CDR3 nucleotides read TGCGCCAGCAGCCAAGATCGGAGCGGGAGGCCCAATGAGCAGTTCTTC. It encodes CASSQDRSGRPNEQFF.

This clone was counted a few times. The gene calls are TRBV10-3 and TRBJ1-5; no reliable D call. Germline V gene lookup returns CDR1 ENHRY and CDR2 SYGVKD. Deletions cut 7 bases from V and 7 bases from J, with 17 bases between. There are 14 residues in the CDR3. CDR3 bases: TGTGCCATCACGCACCGGGGTGCGGGACAGCCCCAGCATTTT. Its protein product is CAITHRGAGQPQHF.

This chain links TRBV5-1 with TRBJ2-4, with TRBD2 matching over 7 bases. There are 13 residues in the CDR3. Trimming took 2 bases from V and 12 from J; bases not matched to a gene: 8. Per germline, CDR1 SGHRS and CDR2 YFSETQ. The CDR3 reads CASSFLGGGAQYF. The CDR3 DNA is TGCGCCAGCAGCTTCCTTGGGGGGGGAGCTCAGTACTTC.

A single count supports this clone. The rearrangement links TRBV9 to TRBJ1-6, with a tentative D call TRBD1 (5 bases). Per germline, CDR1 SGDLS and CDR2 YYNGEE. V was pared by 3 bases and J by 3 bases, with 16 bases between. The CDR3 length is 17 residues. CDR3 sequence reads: CASSDEPGPNYNSPLHF. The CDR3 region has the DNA TGTGCCAGCAGCGATGAACCGGGACCGAACTATAATTCACCCCTCCACTTT.

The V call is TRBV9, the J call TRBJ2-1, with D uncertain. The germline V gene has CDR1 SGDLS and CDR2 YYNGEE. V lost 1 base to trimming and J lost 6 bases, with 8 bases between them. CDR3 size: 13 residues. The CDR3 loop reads CASSVTYRNEQFF. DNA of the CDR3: TGTGCCAGCAGCGTAACGTACCGCAATGAGCAGTTCTTC.